This entry describes one T cell receptor (beta chain). The data stem from a study of shared clonotypes between healthy human individuals. Here immunoSEQ multiplex PCR was the method, and the copy in TCRdb shows in-frame clones only, minus some. The sample carries some 1.5 million clones, approximately 96% recorded once. This clonotype was obtained from a man aged 25-45 years in good health. What was sequenced was naive CD4+ T cells sorted from blood. Subset here: CD45RA+ positively selected.

The CDR3 bases are TGTGCCAGCAGCTTGGGGGGACAAGAAGAGACCCAGTACTTC. It translates to CASSLGGQEETQYF. This chain connects TRBV5-6 to TRBJ2-5; D is perhaps TRBD1 (6 bases). V dropped 0 bases and J dropped 3 bases, with 9 bases sitting between them. This CDR3 comprises 14 residues. Germline V gene sequence: CDR1 SGHDT, CDR2 YYEEEE.